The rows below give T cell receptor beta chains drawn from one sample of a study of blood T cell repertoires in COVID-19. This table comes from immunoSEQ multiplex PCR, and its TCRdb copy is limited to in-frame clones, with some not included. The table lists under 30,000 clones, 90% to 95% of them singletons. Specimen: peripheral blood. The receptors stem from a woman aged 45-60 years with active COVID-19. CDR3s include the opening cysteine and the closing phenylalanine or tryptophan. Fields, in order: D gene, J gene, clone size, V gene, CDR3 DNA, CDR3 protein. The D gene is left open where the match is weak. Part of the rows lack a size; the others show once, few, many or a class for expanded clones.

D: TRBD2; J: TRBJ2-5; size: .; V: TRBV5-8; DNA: TGTGCCAGCAGCCCTGGGACTAGCGGCGAGACCCAGTACTTC; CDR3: CASSPGTSGETQYF
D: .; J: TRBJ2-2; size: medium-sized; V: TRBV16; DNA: TGTGCCAGCAGCCTTAGTACCACCGGGGAGCTGTTTTTT; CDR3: CASSLSTTGELFF
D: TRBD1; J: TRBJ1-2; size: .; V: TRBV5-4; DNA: TGTGCCAGCAGCTTCCGGGACAGGGGGATCTATGGCTACACCTTC; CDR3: CASSFRDRGIYGYTF
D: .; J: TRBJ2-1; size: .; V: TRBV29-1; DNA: TGCAGCGTTCTTCCGGAGATCTCCTACAATGAGCAGTTCTTC; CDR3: CSVLPEISYNEQFF
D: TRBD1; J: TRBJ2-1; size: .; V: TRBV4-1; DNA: TGCGCCAGCAGCCAAGGCCGGGACAGGGTTTACAATGAGCAGTTCTTC; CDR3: CASSQGRDRVYNEQFF
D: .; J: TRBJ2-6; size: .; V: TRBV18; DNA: TGTGCCAGCTCACCATCACCAGGAACTGGGGCCAACGTCCTGACTTTC; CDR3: CASSPSPGTGANVLTF
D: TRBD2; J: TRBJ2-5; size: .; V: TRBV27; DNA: TGTGCCAGCAGTTCGACTAGCGGGAGGGCCTGGGAGACCCAGTACTTC; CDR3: CASSSTSGRAWETQYF
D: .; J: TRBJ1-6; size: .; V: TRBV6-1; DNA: TGTGCCAGCAGTGAAGGGATGGGAGGGCTTTATTCACCCCTCCACTTT; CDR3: CASSEGMGGLYSPLHF
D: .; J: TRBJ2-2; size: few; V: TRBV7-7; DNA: TGTGCTAGCAGCCGGATCTCCACGGGGAGGAACACCGGGGAGCTGTTTTTT; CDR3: CASSRISTGRNTGELFF
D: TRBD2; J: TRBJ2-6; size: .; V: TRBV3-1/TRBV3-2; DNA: TGTGCCAGCAGCCAAGTTCGGACTAGCGGGAGCTCTGGGGCCAACGTCCTGACTTTC; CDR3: CASSQVRTSGSSGANVLTF
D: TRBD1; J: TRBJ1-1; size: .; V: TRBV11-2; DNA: TGTGCCAGCAGCTTAGGGACCACAGGGGCAACTGAAGCTTTCTTT; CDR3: CASSLGTTGATEAFF
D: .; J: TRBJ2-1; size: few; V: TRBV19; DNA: TGTGCCAGTCGCGCAGGGGACAAGTTCAATGAGCAGTTCTTC; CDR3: CASRAGDKFNEQFF
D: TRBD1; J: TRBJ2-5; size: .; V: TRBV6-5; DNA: TGTGCCAGCAGTTTCAACAACAGGGGGGTAGGGGAGACCCAGTACTTC; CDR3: CASSFNNRGVGETQYF
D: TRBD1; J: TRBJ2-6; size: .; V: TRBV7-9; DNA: TGTGCCAGCAGTTCGGGACAGCTAAAAGCGGGGGCCAACGTCCTGACTTTC; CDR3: CASSSGQLKAGANVLTF
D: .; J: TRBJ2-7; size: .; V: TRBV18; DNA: TGTGCCAGCTCGTCGCCTCAGGTTTCCTACGAGCAGTACTTC; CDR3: CASSSPQVSYEQYF
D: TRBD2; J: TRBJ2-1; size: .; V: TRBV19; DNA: TGTGCCAGTAGTATAGATCGGGTAGCGGGGCTATACAATGAGCAGTTCTTC; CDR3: CASSIDRVAGLYNEQFF
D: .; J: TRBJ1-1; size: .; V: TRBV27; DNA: TGTGCCAGCAGTTTGACAGGCATGAACACTGAAGCTTTCTTT; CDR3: CASSLTGMNTEAFF
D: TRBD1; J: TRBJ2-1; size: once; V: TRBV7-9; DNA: TGTGCCAGCAGCGATACAGGGGGTGTGGATGAGCAGTTCTTC; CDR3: CASSDTGGVDEQFF
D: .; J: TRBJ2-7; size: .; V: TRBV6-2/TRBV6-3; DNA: TGTGCCAGCAGTACCCTCAGCAGGGGCCCCTACGAGCAGTACTTC; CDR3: CASSTLSRGPYEQYF
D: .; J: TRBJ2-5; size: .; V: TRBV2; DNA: TGTGCCAGCAGTGGACGGGGGGAGACCCAGTACTTC; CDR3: CASSGRGETQYF
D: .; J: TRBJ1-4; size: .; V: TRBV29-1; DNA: TGCAGCGTCCGCAAGGGGGAAACAACTAATGAAAAACTGTTTTTT; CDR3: CSVRKGETTNEKLFF
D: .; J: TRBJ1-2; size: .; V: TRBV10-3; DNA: TGTGCCATCAGTGAGTCCGGACAGTTCTATGGCTACACCTTC; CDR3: CAISESGQFYGYTF